The sequence of this T cell receptor beta chain was determined in a study of cytomegalovirus exposure and HLA in healthy donors (TCRdb year 2017). At the level of the whole study: According to a later analysis, the roughly 120 validation repertoires were produced on the same platform as the 600 to 850 repertoires of the first cohort. The study aimed to test whether cataloging public T cell receptors could reveal signatures of past pathogen exposure. Besides the first cohort of approximately 710 subjects, a separate validation cohort made up of some 110 different subjects was used. To predict cytomegalovirus infection status, the study brought together high-throughput TCR immunosequencing, statistical association of individual TCRs with disease status, and machine learning.

Summary of the overall study and its limitations: A few of the identified cytomegalovirus-associated TCR beta chains were confirmed in vitro to be specific for cytomegalovirus antigens. The authors suggested that the approach could potentially be generalized to other disease states and immunological phenotypes. The study listed 150 to 200 TCR beta chains as associated with cytomegalovirus. Most TCR sequences were seen in very few donors, while some public TCRs were found in many individuals. A later analysis lacked HLA typing for the validation cohort, so it scored co-occurrence in that cohort across all 120 or so repertoires. The classifier was reported to diagnose cytomegalovirus status with high specificity and sensitivity in both the original cohort and the validation cohort. In a later analysis, TCRs clustered in the first cohort were found to also tend to co-occur in the 120 validation repertoires, with 94% of cluster scores above 0.

Donors formed part of the validation cohort, which comprised over a hundred subjects and was distinct from the first cohort of under 850 subjects. Library preparation used the immunoSEQ multiplex PCR assay. On the authors' methods: A statistical classification framework was developed to diagnose cytomegalovirus status using the catalog of TCR beta chain sequences. Drawn from immuneACCESS, this table holds only the in-frame rearrangements with V and J called that TCRdb kept. Clones are partly lost; checked studies trace under half to an unresolved V gene and leave the rest unexplained. V and J calls and clone size are those listed in that table; D and trimming were worked out from the DNA. The sample includes about 160,000 clones, with around 96% observed a single time. The biggest ten clones account for approximately 0.82% of the sample. After removal of 0 bases from V and 8 bases from J, the junction retains 3 bases not matched to a gene. According to the germline V gene, CDR1 reads SGHDT and CDR2 reads YYEEEE. The CDR3 numbers 13 residues from cysteine through phenylalanine. Here the CDR3 DNA is all that survives: 39 bases in frame from base 1.

Of note for this clone: Its antigen is still unknown. No base-level quality is on record; no much larger clone is a single base apart.

The chain is made from TRBV5-6 and TRBJ1-2; the central 8 bases match TRBD1. The clonotype was recovered from a woman younger than 30 in good health and CMV-seronegative. Sample: PBMCs. The CDR3 reads CASSLGAGGGYTF. The DNA sequence is given as TGTGCCAGCAGCTTGGGGGCAGGGGGCGGCTACACCTTC.